The 23 T cell receptor beta chains listed next were all sequenced from one sample in a study of beta chain features in type 1 diabetes. Every bit of the isolated RNA underwent reverse transcription, so sequencing read expressed TCRB transcripts. TCRdb's table, derived via immunoSEQ multiplex PCR, lists solely in-frame clones and lacks some. The sample has 300,000 to 400,000 clones, around 12% seen once. Sequenced sample: naive CD4+ T cells from blood. The receptors were gathered from a man aged 18 to 30 in good health.

This clone was detected a few times. V gene TRBV9 combines with J gene TRBJ2-2; D call uncertain. The CDR3 sequence is 13 residues long. Trimming took 4 bases from V and 4 from J, leaving 8 bases between them. CDR1 is SGDLS, CDR2 YYNGEE, per germline. CDR3 protein: CASSPSSTGELFF. The CDR3, as DNA: TGTGCCAGCAGCCCTTCGAGCACCGGGGAGCTGTTTTTT.

This clone was counted between two and nine times. J is TRBJ2-5 and V is TRBV7-6; 10 bases align to TRBD1. The V gene end was trimmed by 4 bases and the J gene end by 1 base; junction bases not matched to a gene: 3. Per the germline V gene, CDR1 is SGHVS and CDR2 is FNYEAQ. This CDR3 is built from 15 residues. The CDR3 DNA is TGTGCCAGCAGCTCCCGGACAGGGGGCCAAGAGACCCAGTACTTC. Translation gives CASSSRTGGQETQYF. The full variable domain, completed using reference TRBV7-6 and TRBJ2-5, is GAGVSQSPRYKVTKRGQDVALRCDPISGHVSLYWYRQALGQGPEFLTYFNYEAQQDKSGLPNDRFSAERPEGSISTLTIQRTEQRDSAMYRCASSSRTGGQETQYFGPGTRLLVL.

This clone occurred a few times. V usage is TRBV7-3 and J usage is TRBJ2-1, with 8 bases that match TRBD2. Germline CDR1 reads SGHTA; CDR2 reads FQGTGA. The V and J ends lost 1 base and 6 bases, in that order; junction bases with no gene match: 8. This CDR3 has 16 residues. DNA of the CDR3: TGTGCCAGCAGCTTAATCGGGGGGGGAGGCGGCAATGAGCAGTTCTTC. It yields the protein CASSLIGGGGGNEQFF.

The chain couples TRBV28 to TRBJ1-5; the match to TRBD1 covers 7 bases. In germline, CDR1 is MDHEN, CDR2 SYDVKM. J was trimmed by 0 bases and V by 4 bases; bases with no gene match: 9. The CDR3 has 17 residues. For the CDR3, the DNA is TGTGCCAGCAGTTACAGGGGCCATATCTATAGCAATCAGCCCCAGCATTTT. Protein sequence: CASSYRGHIYSNQPQHF. The full variable domain, with the rest looked up from reference TRBV28 and TRBJ1-5, is DVKVTQSSRYLVKRTGEKVFLECVQDMDHENMFWYRQDPGLGLRLIYFSYDVKMKEKGDIPEGYSVSREKKERFSLILESASTNQTSMYLCASSYRGHIYSNQPQHFGDGTRLSIL.

The chain couples TRBV5-4 to TRBJ2-5; no definite D call. The V end was cut by 4 bases, the J end by 4 bases, with 14 bases between. This CDR3 region has 14 residues. CDR1 is SGHNT, CDR2 YYREEE, per germline (reference sequence). CDR3 residues: CASSLDPGAETQYF. CDR3 coding DNA: TGTGCCAGCAGCCTAGACCCCGGCGCAGAGACCCAGTACTTC. Full variable domain (missing parts from reference TRBV5-4 and TRBJ2-5): ETGVTQSPTHLIKTRGQQVTLRCSSQSGHNTVSWYQQALGQGPQFIFQYYREEENGRGNFPPRFSGLQFPNYSSELNVNALELDDSALYLCASSLDPGAETQYFGPGTRLLVL.

This chain links TRBV7-3 with TRBJ1-6, with D possibly being TRBD1 (6 bases). Germline V gene sequence: CDR1 SGHTA, CDR2 FQGTGA. The CDR3 has 16 amino acids. Trimming pared 4 bases from V and 3 bases from J, leaving 13 bases between. This CDR3 is CASSSPDRFYNSPLHF. DNA of the CDR3: TGTGCCAGCAGCTCACCCGACAGGTTCTATAATTCACCCCTCCACTTT.

The V and J genes are TRBV7-2 and TRBJ2-1; 7 bases match TRBD2. With V trimmed by 5 bases and J by 2 bases, 18 bases remained unmatched. Germline loops: CDR1 SGHTA, CDR2 FQGNSA. This CDR3 contains 19 residues. The CDR3 DNA is TGTGCCAGCAGCAAGCGGGACTTAGGGCCGAGACTAGCCTACAATGAGCAGTTCTTC. This encodes CASSKRDLGPRLAYNEQFF. The entire variable domain, with the rest obtained from reference TRBV7-2 and TRBJ2-1, is as follows: GAGVSQSPSNKVTEKGKDVELRCDPISGHTALYWYRQSLGQGLEFLIYFQGNSAPDKSGLPSDRFSAERTGGSVSTLTIQRTQQEDSAVYLCASSKRDLGPRLAYNEQFFGPGTRLTVL.

In this sample, this clone turned up a few times. The V and J genes are TRBV5-1 and TRBJ2-1, with 10 bases that match TRBD1. Trimming took 0 bases from V and 7 from J; bases not matched to a gene: 7. CDR1 is SGHRS and CDR2 is YFSETQ in the germline V gene. The CDR3 is made up of 16 amino acids. In DNA, the CDR3 is TGCGCCAGCAGCTTGGGCCCGGGACAGGGGATTAATGAGCAGTTCTTC. Protein: CASSLGPGQGINEQFF.

This sequence joins TRBV5-6 and TRBJ2-3, with D perhaps matching TRBD1 (5 bases). CDR1 and CDR2 (germline): SGHDT, YYEEEE. The CDR3 is 13 residues long. V shed 1 base and J shed 6 bases, with 9 bases lying between them. The CDR3: CASSLNRWDTQYF. CDR3 nucleotide sequence: TGTGCCAGCAGCTTGAACAGGTGGGATACGCAGTATTTT.

The CDR3 loop reads CAISTLAGDTGELFF. CDR3 nucleotides: TGTGCCATCAGCACACTAGCGGGAGACACCGGGGAGCTGTTTTTT. V gene TRBV10-3 combines with J gene TRBJ2-2; 11 bases align to TRBD2. The CDR3 covers 15 residues. V trimming: 6 bases; J trimming: 3 bases; junction bases outside the gene matches: 3. Looked up from germline, CDR1 is ENHRY and CDR2 is SYGVKD.

This clone was detected a few times. V usage is TRBV2 and J usage is TRBJ1-5, with 9 bases that match TRBD1. Unmatched junction bases numbered 18, after V lost 8 bases and J lost 7 bases. Germline V gives CDR1 SNHLY, CDR2 FYNNEI. This CDR3 has 17 residues. CDR3: CASGMMEGTGLSQPQHF. In DNA, the CDR3 is TGTGCCAGCGGGATGATGGAGGGGACAGGGCTTTCGCAGCCCCAGCATTTT.

The chain employs TRBV5-1 and TRBJ2-5; 7 bases agree with TRBD2. Germline V lookup: CDR1 SGHRS, CDR2 YFSETQ. V was clipped by 7 bases and J by 2 bases; unmatched bases: 5. This CDR3 spans 13 amino acids. The CDR3 DNA follows: TGCGCCAGCGCTACTAGCGTACAAGAGACCCAGTACTTC. Amino acids: CASATSVQETQYF. Full variable domain (rest looked up from reference TRBV5-1 and TRBJ2-5): KAGVTQTPRYLIKTRGQQVTLSCSPISGHRSVSWYQQTPGQGLQFLFEYFSETQRNKGNFPGRFSGRQFSNSRSEMNVSTLELGDSALYLCASATSVQETQYFGPGTRLLVL.

The V gene is TRBV28, the J gene TRBJ2-7; weak D call: TRBD2 (5 bases). Trimming shortened V by 3 bases and J by 5 bases, and 8 bases separated the two germline ends. Germline-derived CDR1 and CDR2 are MDHEN and SYDVKM. This CDR3 region has 12 residues. The CDR3 DNA sequence: TGTGCCAGCAGTTTTGGGCGGGACGAGCAGTACTTC. Its protein is CASSFGRDEQYF.

Only a few counts were recorded for this clone. The chain links TRBV28 to TRBJ1-5; the D gene is possibly TRBD1 (6 bases). Trimming stripped 6 bases from V and 2 bases from J, with 14 bases between. Germline V gene lookup returns CDR1 MDHEN and CDR2 SYDVKM. The CDR3 is 15 amino acids. CDR3 DNA sequence: TGTGCCAGCAGCGCCGGGGGGGCAGGCAATCAGCCCCAGCATTTT. It specifies CASSAGGAGNQPQHF.

This clone was found a few times. The CDR3 DNA reads TGTGCCAGCAGCGCCGGGACTAGCGTTTACGAGCAGTACTTC. As protein: CASSAGTSVYEQYF. This sequence joins TRBV9 and TRBJ2-7, with 10 positions matching TRBD2. Trimming cost V 3 bases and J 4 bases; bases outside gene matches: 4. Germline V CDR1 and CDR2: SGDLS, YYNGEE. CDR3 length: 14 amino acids.

This clone was seen a few times. This rearrangement joins TRBV7-2 to TRBJ2-1; TRBD1 aligns across 9 bases. There are 16 residues in the CDR3. Germline CDR1 is SGHTA and CDR2 is FQGNSA. With V trimmed by 0 bases and J by 10 bases, 10 bases remained unmatched. The CDR3 DNA reads TGTGCCAGCAGCTTAGCGGGACAGGGTGTAGGTGGGGAGCAGTTCTTC. It is translated as CASSLAGQGVGGEQFF.

This sequence joins TRBV5-4 and TRBJ2-3, with 10 bases aligning to TRBD2. Trimming removed 4 bases from V and 1 base from J; junction bases left unmatched: 9. This CDR3 is 17 amino acids long. CDR1 SGHNT and CDR2 YYREEE come from the germline V gene (reference sequence). The CDR3 protein is CASSPRPGTSGTDTQYF. CDR3 bases: TGTGCCAGCAGCCCACGTCCCGGGACTAGCGGCACAGATACGCAGTATTTT.

The V gene is TRBV7-9, the J gene TRBJ2-1, with D possibly matching TRBD1 (5 bases). There are 12 residues in the CDR3. Germline V gene lookup returns CDR1 SEHNR and CDR2 FQNEAQ (reference sequence). Trimming took 5 bases from V and 9 from J, leaving 11 bases between them. The CDR3 protein is CASSAGGAEQFF. For the CDR3, the DNA is TGTGCCAGCAGCGCAGGTGGGGCTGAGCAGTTCTTC.

This clone was recorded a few times. The rearrangement links TRBV19 to TRBJ2-7; 11 positions agree with TRBD2. J gave up 3 bases and V 3 bases, and 4 bases lay outside the gene matches. Germline lookup yields CDR1 LNHDA and CDR2 SQIVND (reference sequence). The CDR3 is made up of 15 amino acids. CDR3 DNA sequence: TGTGCCAGTAGTATGACTAGCGGGATCGTCTACGAGCAGTACTTC. Protein sequence: CASSMTSGIVYEQYF.

V gene TRBV28 combines with J gene TRBJ2-7; D is perhaps TRBD2 (6 bases). The CDR3 totals 12 residues. Germline CDR1 is MDHEN and CDR2 is SYDVKM. Between the trimmed V and J ends, which lost 6 bases and 7 bases, there was a span of 13 bases. As DNA, the CDR3 is TGTGCCAGCAGGCGCGGGACGCTTGAGCAGTACTTC. It specifies CASRRGTLEQYF. The whole variable domain, filled in from reference TRBV28 and TRBJ2-7, reads DVKVTQSSRYLVKRTGEKVFLECVQDMDHENMFWYRQDPGLGLRLIYFSYDVKMKEKGDIPEGYSVSREKKERFSLILESASTNQTSMYLCASRRGTLEQYFGPGTRLTVT.

This chain uses TRBV5-1 with TRBJ2-3, with TRBD1 identical over 10 bases. From germline, CDR1 is SGHRS and CDR2 YFSETQ. V shed 0 bases and J 2 bases; nucleotides not matched to a gene: 9. The CDR3 runs 18 residues. CDR3 sequence reads: CASSLGYRDRGFTDTQYF. CDR3 DNA: TGCGCCAGCAGCTTGGGATACCGGGACAGGGGTTTCACAGATACGCAGTATTTT.

This chain uses TRBV4-3 with TRBJ1-2; D unclear. Germline V gene data show CDR1 as LGHNA and CDR2 as YSLEER. The ends were cut back, 6 bases at V and 0 bases at J, with 17 bases in the middle. This CDR3 is built from 16 residues. CDR3 in DNA: TGCGCCAGCAGACGGGATCGTATAGGAACTAACTATGGCTACACCTTC. It specifies CASRRDRIGTNYGYTF.

This clone was observed a few times. This sequence joins TRBV18 and TRBJ2-5; TRBD1 might be the D (5 bases). Germline lookup yields CDR1 KGHSH and CDR2 LQKENI. The CDR3 runs 16 residues. Trimming removed 0 bases from V and 2 bases from J, with 13 bases in between. The CDR3 bases are TGTGCCAGCTCACCACCGCTCCAGGGCTCACAAGAGACCCAGTACTTC. Protein product: CASSPPLQGSQETQYF. The complete variable domain, with remaining parts taken from reference TRBV18 and TRBJ2-5, reads NAGVMQNPRHLVRRRGQEARLRCSPMKGHSHVYWYRQLPEEGLKFMVYLQKENIIDESGMPKERFSAEFPKEGPSILRIQQVVRGDSAAYFCASSPPLQGSQETQYFGPGTRLLVL.